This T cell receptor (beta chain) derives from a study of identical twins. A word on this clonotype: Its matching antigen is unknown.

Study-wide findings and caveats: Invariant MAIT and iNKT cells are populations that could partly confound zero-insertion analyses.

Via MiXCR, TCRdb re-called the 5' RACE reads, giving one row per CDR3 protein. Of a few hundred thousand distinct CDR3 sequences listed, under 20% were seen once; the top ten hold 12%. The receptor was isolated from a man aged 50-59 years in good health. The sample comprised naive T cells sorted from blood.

The CDR3 DNA reads TGCAGCGTTGGTTGGGGGACAGCACGATCTGGAAACACCATATATTTT. This sequence encodes CSVGWGTARSGNTIYF. The chain recombines TRBV29-1 with TRBJ1-3, with 7 positions matching TRBD1. The V gene end was trimmed by 4 bases and the J gene end by 1 base; junction bases not matched to a gene: 10. This CDR3 is built from 16 residues. Germline V lookup: CDR1 SQVTM, CDR2 ANQGSEA.